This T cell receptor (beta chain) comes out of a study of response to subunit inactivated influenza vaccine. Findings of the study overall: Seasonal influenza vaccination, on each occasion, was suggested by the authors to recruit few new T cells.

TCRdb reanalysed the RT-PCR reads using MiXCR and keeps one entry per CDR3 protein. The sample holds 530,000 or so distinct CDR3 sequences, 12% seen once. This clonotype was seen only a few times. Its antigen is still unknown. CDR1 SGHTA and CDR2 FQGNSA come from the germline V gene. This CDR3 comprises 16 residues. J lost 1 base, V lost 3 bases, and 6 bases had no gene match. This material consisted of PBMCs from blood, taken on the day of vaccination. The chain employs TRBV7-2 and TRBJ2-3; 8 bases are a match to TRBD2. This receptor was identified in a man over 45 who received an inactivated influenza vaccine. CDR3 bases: TGTGCCAGCAGCTTGGCAACTAGCGGAGGCACAGATACGCAGTATTTT. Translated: CASSLATSGGTDTQYF.